The present entry profiles one T cell receptor beta chain with its context. This sample was included in a study of blood T cell repertoires in COVID-19. The CDR3 is 17 amino acids. The trim removed 2 bases at V and 4 bases at J, leaving 10 bases unmatched. From germline, CDR1 is LGHDT and CDR2 YNNKEL (reference sequence). TCRdb's table, derived via immunoSEQ multiplex PCR, lists solely in-frame clones and lacks some. The sample has tens of thousands of clones; more than 70% are singletons. This sequence was found in an older man with active or convalescent COVID-19. The sample taken for sequencing was peripheral blood. The gene calls are TRBV3-1 (or the pseudogene TRBV3-2) and TRBJ1-2; 10 positions agree with TRBD1. The DNA for the CDR3 is TGTGCCAGCAGCCAAAACTACCGGGACAGGGGTGGCTATGGCTACACCTTC. The encoded protein is CASSQNYRDRGGYGYTF.